This T cell receptor beta chain emerged from a study of T cell responses to AZD1222 COVID-19 vaccine. General observations from the study: Just five or six AZD1222 recipients tested seropositive at baseline. Donors, mostly white British, included more females; clonal diversity was possibly underestimated. Spike-specific TCR breadth and depth both grew after two AZD1222 doses.

The CDR3 has 14 residues. Worth noting for this clone: The antigen is unknown.

TCRdb's table, derived via immunoSEQ multiplex PCR, lists solely in-frame clones and lacks some. Of under 70,000 clones in the sample, less than 85% are singletons; the top ten hold around 25%. The genes are TRBV21-1 and TRBJ2-2; the table calls TRBD1, which could not be checked here. TRBV21-1 is a recognized pseudogene. The clonotype originates from an adult in good health. The sample in question was peripheral blood, obtained on day 0 of MenACWY control vaccination. The CDR3 reads CASSVQGWAGELFF. CDR3 DNA sequence: TGTGCCAGCAGCGTACAGGGTTGGGCCGGGGAGCTGTTTTTT.